This TCR beta chain was found in a study of CD4 T cells in relation to SARS-CoV-2 and coronaviruses. Across the whole study: ViraFEST: roughly ten-day antigen culture of PBMCs, then TCR beta CDR3 sequencing.

Study conclusions and caveats: No donor gave both pre-pandemic and post-infection samples.

In the case of this clone: What it binds is unknown.

Repertoires were generated with immunoSEQ multiplex PCR, while TCRdb's copy carries only in-frame clones and drops some. The sample carries approximately 25,000 clones, around four fifths recorded once. CD4+ T cells from unexposed donors were obtained before the COVID-19 pandemic (2011-2018). CD4+ T cells were isolated from the cells after roughly 11 days of culture. Testing used SARS-CoV-2 S/N and four cold-coronavirus spikes on unexposed-donor CD4+ T cells, cells permitting. PBMCs were plated at fewer than 2.5 million per well in IL-2-containing medium. The CDR3 is 18 residues long. V was pared by 1 base and J by 7 bases, with 10 bases of the junction left unmatched. CDR1 LGHDT and CDR2 YNNKEL come from the germline V gene (reference sequence).

V usage is TRBV3-1 (or the pseudogene TRBV3-2) and J usage is TRBJ2-2; TRBD2 matches at 12 bases. The receptor comes from a human donor in good health. Sequences were obtained from CD4+ T cells from PBMCs, cultured in vitro. Here the CDR3 reads CASSQGTSGARSGGELFF. CDR3 DNA sequence: TGTGCCAGCAGCCAAGGGACTAGCGGGGCTAGATCCGGCGGGGAGCTGTTTTTT.